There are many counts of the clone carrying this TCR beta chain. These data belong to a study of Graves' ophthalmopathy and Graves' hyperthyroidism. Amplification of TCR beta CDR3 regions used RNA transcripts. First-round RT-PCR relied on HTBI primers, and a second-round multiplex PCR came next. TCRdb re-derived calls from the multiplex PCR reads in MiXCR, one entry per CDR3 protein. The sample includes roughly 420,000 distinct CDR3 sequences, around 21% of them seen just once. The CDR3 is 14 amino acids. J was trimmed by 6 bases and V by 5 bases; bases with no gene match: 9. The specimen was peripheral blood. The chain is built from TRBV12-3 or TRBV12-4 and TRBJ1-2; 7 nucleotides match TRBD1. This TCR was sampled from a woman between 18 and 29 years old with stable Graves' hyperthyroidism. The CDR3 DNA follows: TGTGCCAGCAGTGTCCCCGGGACAGTTCATGGCTACACCTTC. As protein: CASSVPGTVHGYTF.